The subject of this entry is one T cell receptor (beta chain). This CDR3 spans 16 amino acids. V was cut by 1 base and J by 3 bases, with 15 bases left in between. Germline V gene data show CDR1 as SGHVS and CDR2 as FNYEAQ. These data are taken from a study of blood T cell repertoires in COVID-19. Profiled with immunoSEQ multiplex PCR; TCRdb holds only in-frame clones, not every one. The sample yields tens of thousands of clones, around 83% seen once. Source material: peripheral blood. This clonotype originated in a man between 60 and 75 years old with COVID-19, enrolled during active disease. This chain links TRBV7-6 with TRBJ2-5; TRBD2 might be the D (5 bases). CDR3 in DNA: TGTGCCAGCAGCTTAGTTCGCCCTGGACTGGAAGAGACCCAGTACTTC. It translates to CASSLVRPGLEETQYF.